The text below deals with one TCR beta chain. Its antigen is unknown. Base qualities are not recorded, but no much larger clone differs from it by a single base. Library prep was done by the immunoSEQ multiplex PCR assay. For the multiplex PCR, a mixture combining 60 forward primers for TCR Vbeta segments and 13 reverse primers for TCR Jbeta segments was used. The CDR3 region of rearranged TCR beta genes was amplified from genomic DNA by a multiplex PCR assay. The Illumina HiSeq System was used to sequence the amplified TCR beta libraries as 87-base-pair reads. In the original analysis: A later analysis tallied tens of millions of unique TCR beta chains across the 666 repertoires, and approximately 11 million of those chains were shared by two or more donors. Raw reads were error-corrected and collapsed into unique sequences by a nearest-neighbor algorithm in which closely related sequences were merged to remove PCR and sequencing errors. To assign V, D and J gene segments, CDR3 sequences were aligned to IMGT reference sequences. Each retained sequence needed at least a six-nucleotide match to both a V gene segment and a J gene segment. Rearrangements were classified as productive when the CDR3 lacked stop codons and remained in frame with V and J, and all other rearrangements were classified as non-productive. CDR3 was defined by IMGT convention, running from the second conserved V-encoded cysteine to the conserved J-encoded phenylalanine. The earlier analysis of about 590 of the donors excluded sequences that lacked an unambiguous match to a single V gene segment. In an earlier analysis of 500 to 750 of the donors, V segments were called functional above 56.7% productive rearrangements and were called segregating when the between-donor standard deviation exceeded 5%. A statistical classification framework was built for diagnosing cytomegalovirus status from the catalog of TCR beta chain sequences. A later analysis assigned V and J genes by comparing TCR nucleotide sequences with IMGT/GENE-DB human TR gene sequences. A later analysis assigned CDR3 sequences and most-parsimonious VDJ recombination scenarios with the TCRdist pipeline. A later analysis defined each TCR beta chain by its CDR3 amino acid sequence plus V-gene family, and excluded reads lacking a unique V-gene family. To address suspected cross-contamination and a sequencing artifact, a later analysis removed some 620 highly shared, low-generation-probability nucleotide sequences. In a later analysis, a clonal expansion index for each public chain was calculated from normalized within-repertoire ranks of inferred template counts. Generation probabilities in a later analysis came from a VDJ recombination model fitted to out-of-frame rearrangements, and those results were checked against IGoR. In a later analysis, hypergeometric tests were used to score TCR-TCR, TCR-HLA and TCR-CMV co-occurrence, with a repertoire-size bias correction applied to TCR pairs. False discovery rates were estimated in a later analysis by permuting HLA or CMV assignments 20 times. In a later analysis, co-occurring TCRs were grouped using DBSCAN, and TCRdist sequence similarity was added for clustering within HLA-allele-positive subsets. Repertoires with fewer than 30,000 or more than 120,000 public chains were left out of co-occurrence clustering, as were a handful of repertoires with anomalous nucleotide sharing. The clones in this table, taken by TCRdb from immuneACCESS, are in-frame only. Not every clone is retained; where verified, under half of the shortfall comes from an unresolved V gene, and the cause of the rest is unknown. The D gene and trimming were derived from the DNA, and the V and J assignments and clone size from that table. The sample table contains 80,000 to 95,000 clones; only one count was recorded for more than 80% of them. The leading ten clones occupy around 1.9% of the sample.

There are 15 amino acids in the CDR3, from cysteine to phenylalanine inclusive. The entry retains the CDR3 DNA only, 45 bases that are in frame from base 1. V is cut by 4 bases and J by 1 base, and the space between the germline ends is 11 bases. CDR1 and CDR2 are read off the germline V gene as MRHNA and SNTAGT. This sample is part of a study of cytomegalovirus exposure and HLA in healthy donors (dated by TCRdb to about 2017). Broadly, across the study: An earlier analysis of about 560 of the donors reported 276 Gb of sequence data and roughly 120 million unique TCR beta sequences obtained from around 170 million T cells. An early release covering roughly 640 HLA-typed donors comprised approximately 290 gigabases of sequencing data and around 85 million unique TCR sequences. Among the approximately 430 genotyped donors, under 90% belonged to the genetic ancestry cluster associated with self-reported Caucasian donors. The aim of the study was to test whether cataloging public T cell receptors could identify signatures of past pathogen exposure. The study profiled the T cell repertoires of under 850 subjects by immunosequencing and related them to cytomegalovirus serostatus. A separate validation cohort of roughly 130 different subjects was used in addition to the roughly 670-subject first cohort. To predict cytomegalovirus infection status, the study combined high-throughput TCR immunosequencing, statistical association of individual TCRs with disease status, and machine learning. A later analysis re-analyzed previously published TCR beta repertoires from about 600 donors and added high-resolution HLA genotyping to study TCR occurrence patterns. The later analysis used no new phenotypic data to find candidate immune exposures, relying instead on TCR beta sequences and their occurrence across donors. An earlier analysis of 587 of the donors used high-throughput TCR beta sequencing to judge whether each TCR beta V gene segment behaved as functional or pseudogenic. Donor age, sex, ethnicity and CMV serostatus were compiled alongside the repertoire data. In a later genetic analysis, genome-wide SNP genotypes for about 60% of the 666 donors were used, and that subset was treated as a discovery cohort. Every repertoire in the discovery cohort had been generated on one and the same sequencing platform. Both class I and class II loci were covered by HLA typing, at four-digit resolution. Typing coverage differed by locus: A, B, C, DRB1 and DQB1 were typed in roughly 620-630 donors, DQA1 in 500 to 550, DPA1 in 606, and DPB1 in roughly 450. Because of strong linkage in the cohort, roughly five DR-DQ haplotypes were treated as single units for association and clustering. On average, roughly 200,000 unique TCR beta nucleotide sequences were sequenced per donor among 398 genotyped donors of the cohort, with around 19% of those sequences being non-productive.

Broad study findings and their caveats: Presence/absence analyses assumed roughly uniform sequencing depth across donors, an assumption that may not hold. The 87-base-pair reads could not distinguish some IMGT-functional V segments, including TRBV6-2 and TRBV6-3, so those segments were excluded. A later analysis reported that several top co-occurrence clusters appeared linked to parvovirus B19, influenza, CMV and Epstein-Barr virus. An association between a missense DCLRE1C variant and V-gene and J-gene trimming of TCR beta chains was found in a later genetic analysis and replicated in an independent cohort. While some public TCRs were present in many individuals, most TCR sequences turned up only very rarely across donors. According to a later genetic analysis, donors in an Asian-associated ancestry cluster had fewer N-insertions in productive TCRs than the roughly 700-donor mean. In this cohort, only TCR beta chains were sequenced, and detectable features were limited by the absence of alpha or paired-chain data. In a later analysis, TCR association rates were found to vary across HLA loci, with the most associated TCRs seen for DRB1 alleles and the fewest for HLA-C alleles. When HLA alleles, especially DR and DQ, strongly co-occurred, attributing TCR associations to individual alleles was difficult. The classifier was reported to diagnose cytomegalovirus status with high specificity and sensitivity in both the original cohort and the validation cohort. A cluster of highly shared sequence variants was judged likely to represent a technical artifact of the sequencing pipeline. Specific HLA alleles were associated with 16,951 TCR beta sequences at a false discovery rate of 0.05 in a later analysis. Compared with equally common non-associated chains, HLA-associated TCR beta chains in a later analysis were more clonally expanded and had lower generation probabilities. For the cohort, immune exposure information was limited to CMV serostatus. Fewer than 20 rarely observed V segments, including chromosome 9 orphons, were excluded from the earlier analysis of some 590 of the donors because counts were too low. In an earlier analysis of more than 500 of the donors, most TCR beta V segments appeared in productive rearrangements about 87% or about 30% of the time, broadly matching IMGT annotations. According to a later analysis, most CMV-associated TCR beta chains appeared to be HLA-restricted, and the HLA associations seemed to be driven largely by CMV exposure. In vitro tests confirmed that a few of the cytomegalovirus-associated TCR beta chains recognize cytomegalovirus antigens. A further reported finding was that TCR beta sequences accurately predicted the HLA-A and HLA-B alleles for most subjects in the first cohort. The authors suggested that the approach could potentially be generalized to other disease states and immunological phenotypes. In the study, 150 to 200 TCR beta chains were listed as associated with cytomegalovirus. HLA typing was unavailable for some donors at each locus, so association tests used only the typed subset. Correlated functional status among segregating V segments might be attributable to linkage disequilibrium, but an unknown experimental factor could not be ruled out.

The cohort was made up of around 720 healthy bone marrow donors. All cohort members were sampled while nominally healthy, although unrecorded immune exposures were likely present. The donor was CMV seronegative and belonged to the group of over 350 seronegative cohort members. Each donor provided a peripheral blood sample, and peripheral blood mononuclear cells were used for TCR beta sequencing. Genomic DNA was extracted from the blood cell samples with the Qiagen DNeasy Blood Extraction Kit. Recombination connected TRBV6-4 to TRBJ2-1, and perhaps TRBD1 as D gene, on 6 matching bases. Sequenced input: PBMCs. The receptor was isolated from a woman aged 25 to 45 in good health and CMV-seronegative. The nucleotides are TGTGCCAGCAGTGCGGACAGCCGGTCCTACAATGAGCAGTTCTTC. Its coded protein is CASSADSRSYNEQFF.